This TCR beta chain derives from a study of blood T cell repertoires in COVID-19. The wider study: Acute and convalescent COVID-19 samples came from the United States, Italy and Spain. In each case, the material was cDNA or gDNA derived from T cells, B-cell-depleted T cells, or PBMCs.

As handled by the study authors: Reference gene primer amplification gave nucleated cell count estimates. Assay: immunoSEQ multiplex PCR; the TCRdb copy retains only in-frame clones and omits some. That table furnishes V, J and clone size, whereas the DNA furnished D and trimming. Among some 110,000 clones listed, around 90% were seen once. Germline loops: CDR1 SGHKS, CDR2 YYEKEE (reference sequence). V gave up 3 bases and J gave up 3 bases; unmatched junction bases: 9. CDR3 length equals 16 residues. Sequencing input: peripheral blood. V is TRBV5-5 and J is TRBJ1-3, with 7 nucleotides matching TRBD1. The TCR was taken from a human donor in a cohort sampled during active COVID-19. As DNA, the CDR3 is TGTGCCAGCAGCTCCGGACAGGTGGTTCGTGGAAACACCATATATTTT. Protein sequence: CASSSGQVVRGNTIYF.